These T cell receptor beta chains were read from a single sample in a study of T cell responses to AZD1222 COVID-19 vaccine. Data came from immunoSEQ multiplex PCR; TCRdb stores just in-frame clones and leaves some out. The data show 60,000 to 95,000 clones, around 87% seen once. The source material was peripheral blood, sampled 28 days after the second AZD1222 dose. These receptors all come from an adult who received the AZD1222 COVID-19 vaccine. Both conserved end residues are trimmed from each CDR3.

V gene,CDR3 protein
TRBV6-6,ASIRTGELF
TRBV6-5,ASSIYWTQPGGYT
TRBV7-8,ASSLARQGGYT
TRBV30,AWSHRENQPQH
TRBV30,AWDRGTNEKLF
TRBV10-1,ARSTGNGNEQY
TRBV4-3,ASSQEQVHQPQH
TRBV25-1,ASSGAGDGYSNQPQH
TRBV4-2,ASSLEGQGDEKLF
TRBV7-9,ASRNTKEGDTEAF
TRBV9,ASSVTGLPNEKLF
TRBV30,AWSVEGAVGYT
TRBV9,ASSVFPDRGEPF
TRBV5-6,ASSFGGVTYEQY
TRBV6-5,ASAPSTGGQPQH
TRBV7-2,ASSLAFGGSTDTQY
TRBV6-5,ASSSSDQPQH
TRBV12-2,ASRLGQGGDEKLF
TRBV6-5,ASSHSTYEQY
TRBV11-2,ASSSPETGAYEQY
TRBV28,ASSLDRFGYT
TRBV11-3,ASSLGQGRQETQY
TRBV5-6,ASSLRPGVGAF
TRBV13,ASRLWDEQF
TRBV5-5,ASSPGPSSYNEQF
TRBV19,ASSPSTGGGSPLH
TRBV5-1,ASTTGAGVQTYEQY
TRBV20-1,SASSPMGGAYDEQF
TRBV3-1/TRBV3-2,ASSQGASTEAF
TRBV14,ASSLFSGATNEKLF
TRBV5-1,ASSYGTNSGANVLT
TRBV9,ASSPQDRPNYGYT
TRBV4-1,ASSHTLSSYNEQF
TRBV7-2,ASSSSAASVPKLF
TRBV2,ASSELGLAWTDTQY
TRBV4-1,ASSQANSGNTIY